These T cell receptor beta chains were read from a single sample in a study of Ad26.COV2.S vaccination and SARS-CoV-2 variants. Measured with immunoSEQ multiplex PCR; TCRdb has only the in-frame clones, and not every one. The sample consists of some 320,000 clones, 85% of them appearing once. The specimen was peripheral blood, collected in a trial of Ad26.COV2.S vaccine versus placebo. Every receptor here comes from a person between 18 and 59 years old who received the Ad26.COV2.S COVID-19 vaccine or a placebo. Both conserved end residues are part of each CDR3. D genes are given only for firm matches. Not all rows give a size; the values are once, few, many and, for expanded clones, a class.

size: NA; J: TRBJ1-6; D: TRBD1; V: TRBV6-5; CDR3: CASRAPTGVNSPLHF; DNA: TGTGCCAGCAGGGCCCCGACAGGGGTTAATTCACCCCTCCACTTT
size: NA; J: TRBJ2-1; D: NA; V: TRBV6-6; CDR3: CASSPRRDPSSYNEQFF; DNA: TGTGCCAGCAGTCCCCGAAGGGATCCGAGCTCCTACAATGAGCAGTTCTTC
size: once; J: TRBJ2-7; D: TRBD2; V: TRBV24-1; CDR3: CATSDPRDGGGYEQYF; DNA: TGTGCCACCAGTGATCCCCGGGACGGCGGGGGGTACGAGCAGTACTTC
size: NA; J: TRBJ2-1; D: NA; V: TRBV12-3/TRBV12-4; CDR3: CAVRDQLRGEQFF; DNA: TGTGCCGTCAGGGACCAGCTGAGGGGCGAGCAGTTCTTC
size: NA; J: TRBJ1-1; D: TRBD1; V: TRBV30; CDR3: CALARDRVTEAFF; DNA: TGTGCCTTAGCCCGGGACAGGGTCACTGAAGCTTTCTTT
size: NA; J: TRBJ1-2; D: NA; V: TRBV6-5; CDR3: CASSYETGHGYTF; DNA: TGTGCCAGCAGTTATGAGACAGGACATGGCTACACCTTC
size: NA; J: TRBJ2-1; D: NA; V: TRBV5-1; CDR3: CASSLALGVNNEQFF; DNA: TGCGCCAGCAGCTTAGCATTGGGAGTAAACAATGAGCAGTTCTTC
size: NA; J: TRBJ1-2; D: NA; V: TRBV7-9; CDR3: CASSEGRAGFNYGYTF; DNA: TGTGCCAGCAGCGAAGGGAGAGCAGGGTTTAACTATGGCTACACCTTC
size: NA; J: TRBJ2-7; D: TRBD1; V: TRBV28; CDR3: CASGRPTGRYEQYF; DNA: TGTGCCAGCGGGCGCCCGACAGGGCGTTACGAGCAGTACTTC
size: once; J: TRBJ1-5; D: NA; V: TRBV24-1; CDR3: CATALGVGQPQHF; DNA: TGTGCCACCGCCTTGGGTGTCGGTCAGCCCCAGCATTTT